Listed below are T cell receptor beta chains from one sample, sequenced in a study of blood T cells in healthy people across ages. TCRdb called the 5' RACE reads again in MiXCR, with one record for every CDR3 protein. The data hold under 2,000,000 distinct CDR3 sequences, with around half observed a single time. Source material: blood. All receptors derive from a woman aged 40 to 50 in good health. Each CDR3 is given with its conserved first and last residue. Each record gives: J gene, clone size, V gene, CDR3 length, D gene, CDR3 DNA, CDR3 protein. A D gene is named only where the DNA matches it firmly. Size is stated for part of the rows, as once, few or many counts, or as a class when the clone is expanded.

>TRBJ1-2|few|TRBV10-3|16|NA
TGTGCCATCAGTTCCGAATTGGGGGGGCCCATCTATGGCTACACCTTC
CAISSELGGPIYGYTF
>TRBJ2-3|NA|TRBV28|16|NA
TGTGCCTCTCTGGGTCGGGGAACCCCCACCACAGATACGCAGTATTTT
CASLGRGTPTTDTQYF
>TRBJ2-6|NA|TRBV6-5|17|NA
TGTGCCAGCAGTTCAGGTTTACTGCCCTCTGGGGCCAACGTCCTGACTTTC
CASSSGLLPSGANVLTF
>TRBJ2-7|NA|TRBV7-2|15|TRBD2
TGTGCCAGCAGCCTCAACACGGGGGGTCTATACGAGCAGTACTTC
CASSLNTGGLYEQYF
>TRBJ2-5|few|TRBV29-1|15|NA
TGCAGCGTTGAAGGTGGGCTTGACGTACAAGAGACCCAGTACTTC
CSVEGGLDVQETQYF
>TRBJ2-3|once|TRBV20-1|17|NA
TGCAGTGCTAGCCGGGCTGAAGGGGAATTTGGCACAGATACGCAGTATTTT
CSASRAEGEFGTDTQYF
>TRBJ1-2|few|TRBV9|15|TRBD1
TGTGCCAGCAGCGTAGAGACAGGGGGCGGCTATGGCTACACCTTC
CASSVETGGGYGYTF
>TRBJ2-4|NA|TRBV20-1|15|TRBD2
TGCAGTGCTAGCTTGTTAGCGGGCGCAAAAAACATTCAGTACTTC
CSASLLAGAKNIQYF
>TRBJ2-3|NA|TRBV9|13|TRBD2
TGTGCCGGCAGCTCGGGGGGGCTCGATACGCAGTATTTT
CAGSSGGLDTQYF
>TRBJ2-5|NA|TRBV10-3|17|TRBD2
TGTGCCATCAGTGAGATTTGGGCTAGCGGGGAGAGAGAGACCCAGTACTTC
CAISEIWASGERETQYF
>TRBJ2-3|NA|TRBV5-1|13|NA
TGCGCCAGCAGTTATTTAGCGCTTGATACGCAGTATTTT
CASSYLALDTQYF
>TRBJ1-2|NA|TRBV6-2/TRBV6-3|15|TRBD1
TGTGCCAGCAGTTACCTGGACAGGGAAGACTATGGCTACACCTTC
CASSYLDREDYGYTF
>TRBJ2-2|NA|TRBV5-6|16|NA
TGTGCCAGCAGCCGCGTGGAGGGGTCGGACACCGGGGAGCTGTTTTTT
CASSRVEGSDTGELFF
>TRBJ1-2|few|TRBV7-2|14|NA
TGTGCCAGCAGCTTAGAAAATTCCTCTCCGGGCTACACCTTC
CASSLENSSPGYTF
>TRBJ2-3|NA|TRBV20-1|16|TRBD2
TGCAGTGCTCCGGACCCAGCGGGGGGGCGAGGTGATACGCAGTATTTT
CSAPDPAGGRGDTQYF
>TRBJ2-3|few|TRBV6-4|14|TRBD2
TGTGCCAGCAGTGGAGGACTAGCGGGGGATACGCAGTATTTT
CASSGGLAGDTQYF
>TRBJ2-1|few|TRBV6-2/TRBV6-3|16|TRBD1
TGTGCCAGCAGTTACTCGGCGGGGACAGGGTCTGGTGAGCAGTTCTTC
CASSYSAGTGSGEQFF
>TRBJ2-3|NA|TRBV20-1|17|NA
TGCAGTGCTAGAGATCAGGCAGGGAATTTCGCCACAGATACGCAGTATTTT
CSARDQAGNFATDTQYF
>TRBJ2-5|few|TRBV29-1|13|TRBD2
TGCAGCGTTGACGCGGGGGTAGGAGAGACCCAGTACTTC
CSVDAGVGETQYF
>TRBJ1-1|NA|TRBV4-3|18|TRBD1
TGCGCCAGCAGCCAAGCCCGCCGGGGGAACAGGGGAGACACTGAAGCTTTCTTT
CASSQARRGNRGDTEAFF
>TRBJ2-1|once|TRBV28|13|NA
TGTGCCAGCAGTGTCACCGCACCAAGAACCCAGTTCTTC
CASSVTAPRTQFF
>TRBJ2-1|few|TRBV29-1|10|NA
TGCAGCGGGGATAGGGGGGAGCAGTTCTTC
CSGDRGEQFF
>TRBJ2-5|NA|TRBV7-2|17|TRBD2
TGTGCCAGCAGCTTAGGGTCTGGCGGGGGGGCCGTGGAGACCCAGTACTTC
CASSLGSGGGAVETQYF
>TRBJ2-1|NA|TRBV6-1|16|TRBD1
TGTGCCAGCAGTGAACCCGACAGGGCGAACTACAATGAGCAGTTCTTC
CASSEPDRANYNEQFF
>TRBJ2-7|NA|TRBV20-1|13|NA
TGCAGTGCTAGACGCGGGACGTCCTACGAGCAGTACTTC
CSARRGTSYEQYF
>TRBJ2-1|NA|TRBV29-1|15|TRBD2
TGCAGCGTTGACTCTAGCGGGGAGGCCAGGGAGACCCAGTTCTTC
CSVDSSGEARETQFF
>TRBJ2-5|NA|TRBV28|17|TRBD2
TGTGCCAGCAGTCTGACTAGCGGGGGGATGTACCAAGAGACCCAGTACTTC
CASSLTSGGMYQETQYF
>TRBJ1-1|NA|TRBV29-1|14|NA
TGCAGCGTTTCCGTCCTGGACGGGAACACTGAAGCTTTCTTT
CSVSVLDGNTEAFF
>TRBJ2-5|NA|TRBV29-1|12|TRBD2
TGCAGCGTTGCGGGCAGGGAGGGGACCCAGTACTTC
CSVAGREGTQYF
>TRBJ1-1|NA|TRBV27|15|NA
TGTGCCAGCAGTTTCGGGGGGCGAGGGAACACTGAAGCTTTCTTT
CASSFGGRGNTEAFF
>TRBJ2-1|NA|TRBV7-2|12|NA
TGTGTCAGCAGCTTAGGGTTCAATGAGCAGTTCTTC
CVSSLGFNEQFF